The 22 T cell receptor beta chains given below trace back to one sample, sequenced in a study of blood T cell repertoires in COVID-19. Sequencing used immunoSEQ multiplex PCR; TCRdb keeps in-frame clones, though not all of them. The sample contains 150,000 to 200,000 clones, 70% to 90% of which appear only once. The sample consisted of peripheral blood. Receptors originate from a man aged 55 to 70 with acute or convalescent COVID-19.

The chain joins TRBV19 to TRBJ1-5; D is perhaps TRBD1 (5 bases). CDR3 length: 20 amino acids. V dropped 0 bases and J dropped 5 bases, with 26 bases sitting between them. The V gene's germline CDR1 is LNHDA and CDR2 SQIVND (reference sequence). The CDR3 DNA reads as TGTGCCAGTAGTATAGATTCGCTCATGGGCCGGAGGGGAGGGGATCAGCCCCAGCATTTT. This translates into CASSIDSLMGRRGGDQPQHF.

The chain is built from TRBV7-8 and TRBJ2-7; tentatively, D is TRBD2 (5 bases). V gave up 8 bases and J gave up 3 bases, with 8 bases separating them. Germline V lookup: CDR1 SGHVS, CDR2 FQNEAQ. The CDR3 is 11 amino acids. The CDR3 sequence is CASEGSYEQYF. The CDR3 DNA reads TGTGCCAGCGAAGGGAGCTACGAGCAGTACTTC.

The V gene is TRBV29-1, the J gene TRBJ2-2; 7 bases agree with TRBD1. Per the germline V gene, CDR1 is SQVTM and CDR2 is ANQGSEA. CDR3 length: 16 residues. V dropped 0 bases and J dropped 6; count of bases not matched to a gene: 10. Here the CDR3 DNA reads TGCAGCGTTGAAGAAATATACAGGGGCGAGGCCGGGGAGCTGTTTTTT. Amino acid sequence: CSVEEIYRGEAGELFF.

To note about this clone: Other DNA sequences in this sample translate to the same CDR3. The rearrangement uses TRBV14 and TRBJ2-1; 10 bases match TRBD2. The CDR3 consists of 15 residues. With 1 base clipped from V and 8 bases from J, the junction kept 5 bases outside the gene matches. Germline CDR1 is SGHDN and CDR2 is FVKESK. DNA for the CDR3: TGTGCCAGCAGCCAAGCTAGCGGGAGAAGGGATGAGCAGTTCTTC. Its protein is CASSQASGRRDEQFF. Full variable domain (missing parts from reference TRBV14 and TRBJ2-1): EAGVTQFPSHSVIEKGQTVTLRCDPISGHDNLYWYRRVMGKEIKFLLHFVKESKQDESGMPNNRFLAERTGGTYSTLKVQPAELEDSGVYFCASSQASGRRDEQFFGPGTRLTVL.

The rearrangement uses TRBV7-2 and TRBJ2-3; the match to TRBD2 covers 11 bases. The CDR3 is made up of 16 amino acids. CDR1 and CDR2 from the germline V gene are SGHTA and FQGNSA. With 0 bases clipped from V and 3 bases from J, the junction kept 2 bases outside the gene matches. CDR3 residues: CASSLAGTSGTDTQYF. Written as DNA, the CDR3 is TGTGCCAGCAGCTTAGCCGGGACTAGCGGAACAGATACGCAGTATTTT.

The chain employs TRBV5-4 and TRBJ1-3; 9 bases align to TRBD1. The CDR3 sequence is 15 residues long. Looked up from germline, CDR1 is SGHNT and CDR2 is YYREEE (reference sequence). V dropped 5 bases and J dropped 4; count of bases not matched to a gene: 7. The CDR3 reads CASSIQGATGNTIYF. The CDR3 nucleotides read TGTGCCAGCAGTATACAGGGGGCAACGGGAAACACCATATATTTT. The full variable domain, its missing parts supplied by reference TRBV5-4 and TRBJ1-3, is ETGVTQSPTHLIKTRGQQVTLRCSSQSGHNTVSWYQQALGQGPQFIFQYYREEENGRGNFPPRFSGLQFPNYSSELNVNALELDDSALYLCASSIQGATGNTIYFGEGSWLTVV.

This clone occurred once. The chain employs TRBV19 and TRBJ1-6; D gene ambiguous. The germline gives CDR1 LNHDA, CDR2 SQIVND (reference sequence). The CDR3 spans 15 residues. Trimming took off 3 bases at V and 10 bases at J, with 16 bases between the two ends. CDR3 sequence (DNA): TGTGCCAGTAGTATGCTCACCTCGGTCGGGTCACCCCTCCACTTT. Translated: CASSMLTSVGSPLHF.

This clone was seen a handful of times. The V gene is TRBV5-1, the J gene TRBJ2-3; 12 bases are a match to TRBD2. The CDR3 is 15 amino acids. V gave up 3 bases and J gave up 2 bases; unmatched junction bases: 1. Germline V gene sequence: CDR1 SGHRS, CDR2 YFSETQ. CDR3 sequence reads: CASSWTSGDTDTQYF. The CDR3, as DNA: TGCGCCAGCAGCTGGACTAGCGGGGACACAGATACGCAGTATTTT.

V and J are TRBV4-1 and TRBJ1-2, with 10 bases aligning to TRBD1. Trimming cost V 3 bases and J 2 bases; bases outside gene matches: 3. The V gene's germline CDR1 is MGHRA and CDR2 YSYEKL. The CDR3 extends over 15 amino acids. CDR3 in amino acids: CASSQPTGGNYGYTF. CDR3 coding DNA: TGCGCCAGCAGCCAGCCGACAGGGGGCAACTATGGCTACACCTTC.

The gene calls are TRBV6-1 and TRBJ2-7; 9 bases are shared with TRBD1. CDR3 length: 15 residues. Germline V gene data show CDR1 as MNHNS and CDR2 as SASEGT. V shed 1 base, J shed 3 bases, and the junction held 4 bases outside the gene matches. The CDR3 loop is CASSEGGTGNYEQYF. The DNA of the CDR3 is TGTGCCAGCAGTGAAGGCGGGACAGGGAACTACGAGCAGTACTTC.

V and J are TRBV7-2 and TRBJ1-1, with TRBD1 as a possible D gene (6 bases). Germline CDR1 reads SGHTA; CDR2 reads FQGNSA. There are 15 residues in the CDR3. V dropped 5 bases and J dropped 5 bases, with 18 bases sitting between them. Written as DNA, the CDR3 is TGTGCCAGCAGCAAGACCGAGGGGGTTTGGACTGAAGCTTTCTTT. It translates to CASSKTEGVWTEAFF. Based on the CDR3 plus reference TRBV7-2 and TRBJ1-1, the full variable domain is GAGVSQSPSNKVTEKGKDVELRCDPISGHTALYWYRQSLGQGLEFLIYFQGNSAPDKSGLPSDRFSAERTGGSVSTLTIQRTQQEDSAVYLCASSKTEGVWTEAFFGQGTRLTVV.

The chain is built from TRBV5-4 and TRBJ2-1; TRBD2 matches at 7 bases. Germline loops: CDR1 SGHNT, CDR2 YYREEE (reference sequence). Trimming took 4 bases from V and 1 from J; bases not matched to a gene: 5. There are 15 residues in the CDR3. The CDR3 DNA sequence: TGTGCCAGCAGCGTATTCGGGGGGTCCTACAATGAGCAGTTCTTC. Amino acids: CASSVFGGSYNEQFF.

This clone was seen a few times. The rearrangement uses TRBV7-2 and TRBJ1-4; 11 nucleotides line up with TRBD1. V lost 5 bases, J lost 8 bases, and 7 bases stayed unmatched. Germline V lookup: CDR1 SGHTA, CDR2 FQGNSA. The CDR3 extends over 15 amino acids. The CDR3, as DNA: TGTGCCAGCAGCGGCCGGACAGGGGGCCCAGAAAAACTGTTTTTT. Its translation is CASSGRTGGPEKLFF.

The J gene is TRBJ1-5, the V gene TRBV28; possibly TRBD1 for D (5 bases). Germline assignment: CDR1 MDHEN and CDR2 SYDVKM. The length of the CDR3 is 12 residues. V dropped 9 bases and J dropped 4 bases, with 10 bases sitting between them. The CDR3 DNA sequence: TGTGCCAGGAGTAAGGGGAATCAGCCCCAGCATTTT. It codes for CARSKGNQPQHF.

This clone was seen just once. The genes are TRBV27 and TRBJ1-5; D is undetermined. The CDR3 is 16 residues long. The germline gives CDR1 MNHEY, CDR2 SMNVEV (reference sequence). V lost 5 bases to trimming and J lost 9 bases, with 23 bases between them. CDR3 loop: CASSPSYRDTQWPQHF. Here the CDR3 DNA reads TGTGCCAGCAGTCCGAGTTATCGAGACACCCAATGGCCCCAGCATTTT.

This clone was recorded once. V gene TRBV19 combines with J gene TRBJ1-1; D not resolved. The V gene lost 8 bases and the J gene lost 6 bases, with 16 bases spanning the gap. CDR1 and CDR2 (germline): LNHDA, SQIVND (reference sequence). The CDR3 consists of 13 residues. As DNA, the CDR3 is TGTGCCAGTCGGGGTTCTTTTTTCGCTGAAGCTTTCTTT. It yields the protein CASRGSFFAEAFF.

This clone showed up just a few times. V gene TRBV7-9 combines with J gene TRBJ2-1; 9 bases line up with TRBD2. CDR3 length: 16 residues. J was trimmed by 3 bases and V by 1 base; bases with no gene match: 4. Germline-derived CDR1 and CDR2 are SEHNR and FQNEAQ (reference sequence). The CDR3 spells CASSLGASGVYNEQFF. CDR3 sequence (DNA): TGTGCCAGCAGCTTAGGGGCTAGCGGGGTCTACAATGAGCAGTTCTTC.

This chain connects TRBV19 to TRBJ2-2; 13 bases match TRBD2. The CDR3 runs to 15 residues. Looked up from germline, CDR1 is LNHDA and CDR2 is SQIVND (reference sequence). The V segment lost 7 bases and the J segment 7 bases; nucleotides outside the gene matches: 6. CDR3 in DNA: TGTGCCAGTACCAGGGGACTAGCGGGACACGGGGAGCTGTTTTTT. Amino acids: CASTRGLAGHGELFF.

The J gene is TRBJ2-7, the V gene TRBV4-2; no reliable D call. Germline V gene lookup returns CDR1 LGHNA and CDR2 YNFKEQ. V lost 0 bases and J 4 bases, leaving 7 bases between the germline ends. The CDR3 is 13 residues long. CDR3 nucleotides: TGTGCCAGCAGCCAAGATTACTCGTACGAGCAGTACTTC. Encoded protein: CASSQDYSYEQYF.

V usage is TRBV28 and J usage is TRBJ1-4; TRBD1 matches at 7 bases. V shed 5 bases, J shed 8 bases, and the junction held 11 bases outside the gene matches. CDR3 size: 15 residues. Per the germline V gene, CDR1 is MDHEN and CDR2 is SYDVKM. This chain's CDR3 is CASSPRLRGREKLFF. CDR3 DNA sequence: TGTGCCAGCAGTCCTCGACTCAGGGGGAGGGAAAAACTGTTTTTT.

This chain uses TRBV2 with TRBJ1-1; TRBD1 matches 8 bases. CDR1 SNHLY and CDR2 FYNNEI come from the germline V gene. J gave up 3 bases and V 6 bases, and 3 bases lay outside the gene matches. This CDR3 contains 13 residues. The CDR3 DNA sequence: TGTGCCAGCAGGTTGACAGGGGACACTGAAGCTTTCTTT. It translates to CASRLTGDTEAFF.

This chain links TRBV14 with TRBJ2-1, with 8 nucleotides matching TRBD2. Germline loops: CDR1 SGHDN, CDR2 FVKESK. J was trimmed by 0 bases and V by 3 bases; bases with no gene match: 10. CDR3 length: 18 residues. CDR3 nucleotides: TGTGCCAGCAGCCATGTTCCTGTGAGCGGGGGCTCCTACAATGAGCAGTTCTTC. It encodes CASSHVPVSGGSYNEQFF.